The 7 T cell receptor beta chains below come from one sample, sequenced in a study of T-cell memory formation after mild COVID-19. TCRdb re-analysed the 5' RACE reads in MiXCR, keeping a single row per CDR3 protein. Altogether some 340,000 distinct CDR3 sequences are present, around 13% being singletons, with the ten largest covering about 21%. Source material: PBMCs or a T cell subset sorted from them (not recorded which). Every receptor here comes from a man younger than 35 who had mild COVID-19 (a few samples of this study predate the infection). Cell type and time point are not known.

This clonotype appeared a few times. The V and J genes are TRBV6-1 and TRBJ2-5; 7 bases fit TRBD1. The CDR3 is 13 residues long. CDR1 and CDR2 from the germline V gene are MNHNS and SASEGT. J was trimmed by 5 bases and V by 6 bases; bases with no gene match: 6. CDR3 amino acids: CASRARGPETQYF. The CDR3 DNA reads TGTGCCAGCAGGGCGAGGGGGCCTGAGACCCAGTACTTC.

Ten or more counts support this clonotype. The chain links TRBV7-2 to TRBJ2-7; unclear D gene. V was pared by 5 bases and J by 0 bases, with 11 bases between. The CDR3 contains 14 residues. CDR1 SGHTA and CDR2 FQGNSA come from the germline V gene. CDR3 DNA: TGTGCCAGCAGCCCCCGGGTCGACTCCTACGAGCAGTACTTC. Protein product: CASSPRVDSYEQYF. Looking up the rest from reference TRBV7-2 and TRBJ2-7 gives the full variable domain: GAGVSQSPSNKVTEKGKDVELRCDPISGHTALYWYRQSLGQGLEFLIYFQGNSAPDKSGLPSDRFSAERTGGSVSTLTIQRTQQEDSAVYLCASSPRVDSYEQYFGPGTRLTVT.

This clonotype was recorded a few times. The chain recombines TRBV7-9 with TRBJ2-3; D is possibly TRBD1 (5 bases). Germline V CDR1 and CDR2: SEHNR, FQNEAQ (reference sequence). CDR3 length equals 15 residues. The V end lost 2 bases, the J end lost 2 bases, and 11 bases lay between the germline ends. The CDR3 DNA is TGTGCCAGCAGCTTACTGACAGCCTACACAGATACGCAGTATTTT. Translated, it gives CASSLLTAYTDTQYF.

This clonotype has just a few counts. The V and J genes are TRBV28 and TRBJ1-6; D unclear. This CDR3 spans 12 amino acids. Germline V gene lookup returns CDR1 MDHEN and CDR2 SYDVKM. Trimming cost V 6 bases and J 5 bases, with 5 bases left between them. This CDR3 reads CASSGNNSPLHF. In DNA form, the CDR3 reads TGTGCCAGCAGCGGTAATAATTCACCCCTCCACTTT.

This clonotype was detected many times. The rearrangement links TRBV7-2 to TRBJ2-7; D remains ambiguous. Trimming cost V 5 bases and J 3 bases, with 11 bases left between them. CDR1 is SGHTA, CDR2 FQGNSA, per germline. The CDR3 spans 13 residues. CDR3 in DNA: TGTGCCAGCAGCCGGTATTCAGGCTACGAGCAGTACTTC. As protein: CASSRYSGYEQYF.

V gene TRBV7-2 combines with J gene TRBJ1-2, with D unresolved. The CDR3 has 14 amino acids. Germline-derived CDR1 and CDR2 are SGHTA and FQGNSA. Between the trimmed V and J ends, which lost 2 bases and 0 bases, there was a span of 7 bases. The CDR3 DNA follows: TGTGCCAGCAGCTTATCCGGGTCTAACTATGGCTACACCTTC. Protein sequence: CASSLSGSNYGYTF. The full variable domain, with the rest looked up from reference TRBV7-2 and TRBJ1-2, is GAGVSQSPSNKVTEKGKDVELRCDPISGHTALYWYRQSLGQGLEFLIYFQGNSAPDKSGLPSDRFSAERTGGSVSTLTIQRTQQEDSAVYLCASSLSGSNYGYTFGSGTRLTVV.

This clonotype has just a few counts. CDR3 protein: CASSSYRTGVKETQYF. The CDR3 region has the DNA TGTGCCAGCAGTTCCTACCGGACAGGGGTAAAAGAGACCCAGTACTTC. The chain uses TRBV6-6 and TRBJ2-5; 9 bases agree with TRBD1. The CDR3 consists of 16 residues. Looked up from germline, CDR1 is MNHNY and CDR2 is SVGAGI (reference sequence). The V segment lost 4 bases and the J segment 3 bases; nucleotides outside the gene matches: 9.